This TCR beta chain was found in a study of T cells in Graves' hyperthyroidism and ophthalmopathy. With V trimmed by 5 bases and J by 8 bases, 5 bases remained unmatched. This CDR3 has 13 residues. At least ten counts were recorded for this clonotype. The TCR beta CDR3 regions underwent amplification using RNA transcripts as the source. During a first-round RT-PCR of the TCR CDR3, the HTBI primer set was used. TCRdb reprocessed the multiplex PCR reads with MiXCR, giving one entry per CDR3 protein. The sample includes more than 300,000 distinct CDR3 sequences, around 18% of them seen just once. The clonotype comes from a man aged 18 to 30 with Graves' ophthalmopathy. The sample was blood. V and J are TRBV12-3 or TRBV12-4 and TRBJ1-4; 7 bases agree with TRBD1. The CDR3 is CASSTGEREKLFF. CDR3 coding DNA: TGTGCCAGCAGTACAGGGGAGAGGGAAAAACTGTTTTTT.